Shown below are 23 T cell receptor beta chains from a single sample sequenced in a study of identical twins. TCRdb fed the 5' RACE reads into MiXCR, producing one record per CDR3 protein. Of roughly 1.6 million distinct CDR3 sequences listed, roughly a third are singletons. The material sequenced was cord blood. The receptors come from a newborn girl in good health.

The chain has TRBV19 and TRBJ2-1; TRBD2 agrees at 8 bases. J gave up 3 bases and V 1 base, and 5 bases lay outside the gene matches. The CDR3 loop spans 16 amino acids. In germline, CDR1 is LNHDA, CDR2 SQIVND (reference sequence). CDR3 nucleotides: TGTGCCAGTAGTATAGTCGGCGGGGGGAACTACAATGAGCAGTTCTTC. Protein product: CASSIVGGGNYNEQFF. Combining the CDR3 with reference TRBV19 and TRBJ2-1 gives the whole variable domain DGGITQSPKYLFRKEGQNVTLSCEQNLNHDAMYWYRQDPGQGLRLIYYSQIVNDFQKGDIAEGYSVSREKKESFPLTVTSAQKNPTAFYLCASSIVGGGNYNEQFFGPGTRLTVL.

The chain carries TRBV2 and TRBJ1-6; D is perhaps TRBD1 (5 bases). The CDR3 is made up of 13 amino acids. Germline CDR1 and CDR2: SNHLY and FYNNEI. With 7 bases removed from V and 7 bases from J, the gap between germline ends came to 11 bases. Here the CDR3 DNA reads TGTGCCAGCAACGGAGGGGTGAATTCACCCCTCCACTTT. This gives the protein CASNGGVNSPLHF.

The chain combines TRBV9 with TRBJ1-2; 8 nucleotides align to TRBD1. The CDR3 spans 18 residues. With V trimmed by 3 bases and J by 1 base, 14 bases remained unmatched. Per germline, CDR1 SGDLS and CDR2 YYNGEE. In nucleotides, the CDR3 is TGTGCCAGCAGCGGAACCGGGACAGGCCCACCCTATAACTATGGCTACACCTTC. This gives the protein CASSGTGTGPPYNYGYTF.

This clonotype has only one observation. V usage is TRBV24-1 and J usage is TRBJ1-1; the D gene is possibly TRBD1 (6 bases). Between the trimmed V and J ends, which lost 4 bases and 11 bases, there was a span of 13 bases. The germline CDR1 and CDR2 sequences are KGHDR and SFDVKD. The CDR3 extends over 12 amino acids. The CDR3, as DNA: TGTGCCACCAGTGACCAAACAGGGCGGGCTTTCTTT. As protein: CATSDQTGRAFF.

The sample holds many counts of this clonotype. The chain recombines TRBV5-1 with TRBJ2-3; D may be TRBD1 (6 bases). From germline, CDR1 is SGHRS and CDR2 YFSETQ. The germline V and J ends were trimmed by 0 bases and 3 bases, with 8 bases remaining between them. The CDR3 has 14 residues. In DNA, the CDR3 is TGCGCCAGCAGCTTGGGACAGGTTACAGATACGCAGTATTTT. Encoded protein: CASSLGQVTDTQYF.

The V gene is TRBV20-1, the J gene TRBJ2-1; 7 bases map to TRBD1. V lost 1 base to trimming and J lost 7 bases; unmatched junction nucleotides: 10. CDR3 length equals 15 residues. CDR1 DFQATT and CDR2 SNEGSKA come from the germline V gene (reference sequence). This chain's CDR3 is CSARGGRDRLNEQFF. CDR3 nucleotide sequence: TGCAGTGCTAGAGGCGGCCGGGACAGACTAAATGAGCAGTTCTTC.

The rearrangement joins TRBV4-1 to TRBJ2-1; weak D call: TRBD1 (5 bases). With the DNA end fitting TRBJ2-7 better, the J assignment may be wrong. Germline V CDR1 and CDR2: MGHRA, YSYEKL. CDR3 length: 16 amino acids. This CDR3 is CASSQAGRASYNEQYF. CDR3 DNA sequence: TGCGCCAGCAGCCAAGCGGGCAGGGCCTCCTACAATGAGCAGTACTTC.

This clonotype has more than one count but fewer than ten. The genes are TRBV18 and TRBJ1-2; D remains ambiguous. Trimming removed 3 bases at V and 0 bases at J, with 11 bases between. The CDR3 runs to 15 residues. Germline V gene data show CDR1 as KGHSH and CDR2 as LQKENI. The CDR3 loop reads CASSPLPPPNYGYTF. In DNA, the CDR3 is TGTGCCAGCTCACCTCTCCCGCCTCCTAACTATGGCTACACCTTC.

In the case of this clonotype: This may come from a read error, since a much larger clone is one base off. The chain couples TRBV28 to TRBJ1-2; perhaps TRBD1 as D (5 bases). The length of the CDR3 is 13 residues. The germline gives CDR1 MDHEN, CDR2 SYDVKM. V was pared by 6 bases and J by 1 base, with 9 bases between. CDR3 protein: CASSQQVNYGYTF. CDR3 in DNA: TGTGCCAGCAGCCAACAGGTTAACTATGGCTACACCTTC.

This clonotype was detected a few times. V gene TRBV11-2 combines with J gene TRBJ2-1, with 8 bases identical to TRBD2. The trim removed 3 bases at V and 0 bases at J, leaving 10 bases unmatched. Looked up from germline, CDR1 is SGHAT and CDR2 is FQNNGV. The CDR3 runs 18 residues. The CDR3 nucleotides read TGTGCCAGCAGCTTCGGGGTTTACGGGACTAGCTCCTACAATGAGCAGTTCTTC. The encoded protein is CASSFGVYGTSSYNEQFF. Drawing the rest from reference TRBV11-2 and TRBJ2-1, the complete variable domain is EAGVAQSPRYKIIEKRQSVAFWCNPISGHATLYWYQQILGQGPKLLIQFQNNGVVDDSQLPKDRFSAERLKGVDSTLKIQPAKLEDSAVYLCASSFGVYGTSSYNEQFFGPGTRLTVL.

Turning to this clonotype: A read error is possible here, since a much larger clone lies one base away. The V gene is TRBV4-1, the J gene TRBJ2-5; TRBD2 matches at 7 bases. From germline, CDR1 is MGHRA and CDR2 YSYEKL. This CDR3 spans 16 amino acids. V lost 3 bases, J lost 2 bases, and 9 bases stayed unmatched. CDR3 bases: TGCGCCAGCAGCCATATCTATCCGGGAGGTCAAGAGACCCAGTACTTC. It codes for CASSHIYPGGQETQYF.

The rearrangement joins TRBV28 to TRBJ1-2; D is perhaps TRBD1 (6 bases). The CDR3 is made up of 14 amino acids. Deletions cut 6 bases from V and 1 base from J, with 12 bases between. Germline V lookup: CDR1 MDHEN, CDR2 SYDVKM. CDR3 protein: CASSYRVVNYGYTF. The DNA of the CDR3 is TGTGCCAGCAGCTACAGGGTGGTTAACTATGGCTACACCTTC.

This clonotype appeared once. J is TRBJ2-1 and V is TRBV6-5, with 9 bases that match TRBD1. The J call is uncertain, as TRBJ2-7 better fits the DNA end. This CDR3 spans 15 amino acids. From germline, CDR1 is MNHEY and CDR2 SVGAGI. The CDR3: CASSPDRGKYNEQYF. The CDR3 nucleotides are TGTGCCAGCAGCCCAGACAGGGGGAAATACAATGAGCAGTACTTC.

This clonotype was observed a handful of times. The V gene is TRBV4-1, the J gene TRBJ2-7, with 9 bases fitting TRBD2. Germline values: CDR1 MGHRA, CDR2 YSYEKL. There are 15 residues in the CDR3. The trim removed 0 bases at V and 7 bases at J, leaving 7 bases unmatched. The CDR3 sequence: CASSQEWLAGHEQYF. CDR3 sequence (DNA): TGCGCCAGCAGCCAAGAATGGCTAGCGGGACATGAGCAGTACTTC.

This clonotype occurred a few times. The chain couples TRBV9 to TRBJ1-2; D ambiguous. The V gene's germline CDR1 is SGDLS and CDR2 YYNGEE. This CDR3 is 14 amino acids long. The ends were cut back, 4 bases at V and 1 base at J, with 11 bases in the middle. The CDR3 region has the DNA TGTGCCAGCAGCCCCTGGGCGGTTAACTATGGCTACACCTTC. Its protein is CASSPWAVNYGYTF. Looking up the rest from reference TRBV9 and TRBJ1-2 gives the full variable domain: DSGVTQTPKHLITATGQRVTLRCSPRSGDLSVYWYQQSLDQGLQFLIQYYNGEERAKGNILERFSAQQFPDLHSELNLSSLELGDSALYFCASSPWAVNYGYTFGSGTRLTVV.

This clonotype was counted only a few times. The J gene is TRBJ2-7, the V gene TRBV10-3; 12 bases are shared with TRBD2. Germline lookup yields CDR1 ENHRY and CDR2 SYGVKD. The CDR3 is 16 amino acids. Losses at the gene ends were 0 bases for V and 3 bases for J; bases not matched to a gene: 3. The CDR3 loop reads CAISESGTSGFYEQYF. CDR3 nucleotide sequence: TGTGCCATCAGTGAGTCGGGGACTAGCGGGTTCTACGAGCAGTACTTC.

Only a few counts were recorded for this clonotype. The chain couples TRBV24-1 to TRBJ1-2; D gene unclear. V gave up 3 bases and J gave up 4 bases, with 5 bases separating them. Germline V gives CDR1 KGHDR, CDR2 SFDVKD. The CDR3 is 12 residues long. The CDR3, as DNA: TGTGCCACCAGTGATAATGGCTATGGCTACACCTTC. Residues: CATSDNGYGYTF.

The chain employs TRBV5-1 and TRBJ2-2, with 8 bases fitting TRBD2. Germline CDR1 reads SGHRS; CDR2 reads YFSETQ. The CDR3 is 15 amino acids. Germline trimming cut 0 bases from V and 7 bases from J; bases unmatched to any gene: 5. CDR3 sequence reads: CASSLEAGGIGELFF. In nucleotides, the CDR3 is TGCGCCAGCAGCTTGGAGGCGGGGGGAATCGGGGAGCTGTTTTTT.

This clonotype was seen ten or more times. The chain is built from TRBV20-1 and TRBJ2-5, with 10 bases lining up with TRBD2. Germline CDR1 is DFQATT and CDR2 is SNEGSKA (reference sequence). The CDR3 is made up of 12 amino acids. V trimming: 6 bases; J trimming: 5 bases; junction bases outside the gene matches: 3. The CDR3, as DNA: TGCAGTGCCTTAGCGGGGGGTGAGACCCAGTACTTC. Its translation: CSALAGGETQYF.

This chain uses TRBV6-1 with TRBJ1-2; D uncertain. From germline, CDR1 is MNHNS and CDR2 SASEGT. The V end lost 0 bases, the J end lost 4 bases, and 9 bases lay between the germline ends. This CDR3 region has 14 residues. In DNA form, the CDR3 reads TGTGCCAGCAGTGAAGCGCAGGAGGTCTATGGCTACACCTTC. Its protein product is CASSEAQEVYGYTF.

The chain carries TRBV4-1 and TRBJ1-1; D perhaps matches TRBD1 (5 bases). Deletions cut 5 bases from V and 0 bases from J, with 16 bases between. This CDR3 is 16 amino acids long. CDR1 MGHRA and CDR2 YSYEKL come from the germline V gene. Here the CDR3 DNA reads TGCGCCAGCAGCTCGGCAAGGGGAAACATGAACACTGAAGCTTTCTTT. The encoded protein is CASSSARGNMNTEAFF.

There are a few counts of this clonotype. The chain combines TRBV9 with TRBJ1-2; D is possibly TRBD1 (6 bases). V was clipped by 0 bases and J by 2 bases, with 20 bases between them. The CDR3 contains 18 residues. Per the germline V gene, CDR1 is SGDLS and CDR2 is YYNGEE. The CDR3 nucleotides are TGTGCCAGCAGCGTAGCTACGGGACACGGCCCCCTAAACTATGGCTACACCTTC. The encoded protein is CASSVATGHGPLNYGYTF.

This chain connects TRBV6-5 to TRBJ2-4, with D perhaps being TRBD1 or TRBD2 (5 bases each). V was clipped by 8 bases and J by 0 bases, with 17 bases between them. The V gene's germline CDR1 is MNHEY and CDR2 SVGAGI. The CDR3 has 16 residues. In DNA form, the CDR3 reads TGTGCCAGCCACAGGTCGGGGCCGGGAGCCAAAAACATTCAGTACTTC. Encoded protein: CASHRSGPGAKNIQYF.